What follows are 10 T cell receptor beta chains derived from one specimen sequenced in a study of T cell repertoires in cytomegalovirus infection. No antigen has been assigned to these receptors. Using its own MiXCR run on the reads, TCRdb lists one record per CDR3 protein. The table records about half a million distinct CDR3 sequences, 25% to 35% of them present only once. Sequenced material: cultured PBMCs, taken from culture after CMV antigen stimulation. The receptors shown here come from a human donor in good health (CMV status not recorded). Some clones in this sample may be carry-over from other donors' samples.

This clonotype has just a few counts. The CDR3 sequence is CASGNRGPGGYTF. The CDR3 region has the DNA TGTGCCAGCGGGAACAGGGGACCTGGGGGCTACACCTTC. The chain links TRBV5-4 to TRBJ1-2; 7 nucleotides line up with TRBD1. This CDR3 has 13 amino acids. Germline V gene sequence: CDR1 SGHNT, CDR2 YYREEE (reference sequence). Losses at the gene ends were 7 bases for V and 8 bases for J; bases not matched to a gene: 11. Filled out from reference TRBV5-4 and TRBJ1-2, the complete variable domain reads ETGVTQSPTHLIKTRGQQVTLRCSSQSGHNTVSWYQQALGQGPQFIFQYYREEENGRGNFPPRFSGLQFPNYSSELNVNALELDDSALYLCASGNRGPGGYTFGSGTRLTVV.

This clonotype was observed a handful of times. The chain employs TRBV12-3 or TRBV12-4 and TRBJ2-1; 11 positions agree with TRBD2. The CDR3 has 15 residues. After removal of 5 bases from V and 8 bases from J, the junction contained 8 bases not matched to a gene. The CDR3 bases are TGTGCCAGCAGTCTGGGACTAGCGGCCAACGATGAGCAGTTCTTC. This translates into CASSLGLAANDEQFF.

J is TRBJ2-1 and V is TRBV29-1, with D perhaps TRBD2 (5 bases). V shed 7 bases and J shed 4 bases, with 14 bases lying between them. The CDR3 loop spans 13 amino acids. Per germline, CDR1 SQVTM and CDR2 ANQGSEA. In nucleotides, the CDR3 is TGCAGCGGCAGGCAAACGGGGTACAATGAGCAGTTCTTC. Translation gives CSGRQTGYNEQFF.

The chain combines TRBV6-1 with TRBJ2-1, with 9 bases fitting TRBD1. The germline gives CDR1 MNHNS, CDR2 SASEGT. Germline trimming cut 8 bases from V and 4 bases from J; bases unmatched to any gene: 0. This CDR3 has 12 amino acids. The CDR3 DNA is TGTGCCAGCGGACAGGGGTACAATGAGCAGTTCTTC. Protein product: CASGQGYNEQFF.

V is TRBV3-1 and J is TRBJ2-1; 11 bases are shared with TRBD2. J lost 0 bases, V lost 1 base, and 5 bases had no gene match. Germline assignment: CDR1 LGHDT and CDR2 YNNKEL (reference sequence). This CDR3 is 18 amino acids long. The CDR3 nucleotides are TGTGCCAGCAGCCAAGCAGGAACTAGCGGGAGCTCCTACAATGAGCAGTTCTTC. Its protein is CASSQAGTSGSSYNEQFF.

This rearrangement joins TRBV29-1 to TRBJ1-2; 12 positions agree with TRBD1. CDR1 and CDR2 from the germline V gene are SQVTM and ANQGSEA. V lost 4 bases to trimming and J lost 5 bases; unmatched junction nucleotides: 2. This CDR3 has 13 amino acids. This chain's CDR3 is CSVGDRGLYGYTF. The CDR3 nucleotides are TGCAGCGTTGGGGACAGGGGGCTTTATGGCTACACCTTC.

This clonotype is a singleton in its sample. This chain joins TRBV15 and TRBJ2-5; D is unresolved. V was cut by 0 bases and J by 5 bases, with 7 bases left in between. CDR1 and CDR2 from the germline V gene are LNHNV and YYDKDF (reference sequence). The CDR3 consists of 13 residues. CDR3: CATSRDPGETQYF. The CDR3 bases are TGTGCCACCAGCAGAGACCCCGGGGAGACCCAGTACTTC.

This clonotype showed up just a few times. The chain uses TRBV7-2 and TRBJ2-2; D is perhaps TRBD2 (7 bases). The length of the CDR3 is 17 residues. V was pared by 4 bases and J by 2 bases, with 17 bases between. Germline values: CDR1 SGHTA, CDR2 FQGNSA. This CDR3 reads CASSSRGPSGNTGELFF. CDR3 coding DNA: TGTGCCAGCAGCTCCCGGGGGCCTAGCGGTAACACCGGGGAGCTGTTTTTT.

The rearrangement links TRBV10-3 to TRBJ2-6, with TRBD1 matching 7 bases. Germline-derived CDR1 and CDR2 are ENHRY and SYGVKD. The V and J ends lost 5 bases and 0 bases, in that order; junction bases with no gene match: 7. There are 17 residues in the CDR3. The CDR3 DNA reads TGTGCCATCAGTTGGACAGGTTCAAGCTCTGGGGCCAACGTCCTGACTTTC. Its translation is CAISWTGSSSGANVLTF.

The chain couples TRBV12-3 or TRBV12-4 to TRBJ2-2; TRBD2 is a possible D gene (7 bases). Trimming removed 4 bases from V and 6 bases from J, with 21 bases in between. The CDR3 consists of 17 residues. The CDR3, as DNA: TGTGCCAGCAGTTCGGGGGCGGGAGAATCGAGGGCCGGGGAGCTGTTTTTT. Amino acid sequence: CASSSGAGESRAGELFF.